This TCR beta chain was documented in a study of Graves' ophthalmopathy and Graves' hyperthyroidism. Findings and caveats of the study: The authors also found most expanded thyroid clonotypes above 0.001 frequency in blood. Ophthalmopathy progression predictions by the model showed 72.22% specificity and 70.59% sensitivity.

This clonotype was counted at least ten times. As yet, its antigen is unknown. Amplification targeted the TCR beta CDR3 regions, with RNA transcripts as the source material. An initial RT-PCR round employing HTBI primers preceded a second-round multiplex PCR. TCRdb re-called the multiplex PCR reads through MiXCR, storing one row per CDR3 protein. The repertoire holds around 400,000 distinct CDR3 sequences, with about 18% as singletons. Trimming took 6 bases from V and 4 from J, leaving 11 bases between them. Germline lookup yields CDR1 DFQATT and CDR2 SNEGSKA (reference sequence). The CDR3 consists of 12 residues.

The sequence derives from a woman aged 18-29 years with Graves' ophthalmopathy. V usage is TRBV20-1 and J usage is TRBJ2-3; perhaps TRBD2 as D (6 bases). Sequenced sample: peripheral blood. The CDR3 DNA reads as TGCAGTGCCAAGTGGGGGGCAGATACGCAGTATTTT. Its protein product is CSAKWGADTQYF.